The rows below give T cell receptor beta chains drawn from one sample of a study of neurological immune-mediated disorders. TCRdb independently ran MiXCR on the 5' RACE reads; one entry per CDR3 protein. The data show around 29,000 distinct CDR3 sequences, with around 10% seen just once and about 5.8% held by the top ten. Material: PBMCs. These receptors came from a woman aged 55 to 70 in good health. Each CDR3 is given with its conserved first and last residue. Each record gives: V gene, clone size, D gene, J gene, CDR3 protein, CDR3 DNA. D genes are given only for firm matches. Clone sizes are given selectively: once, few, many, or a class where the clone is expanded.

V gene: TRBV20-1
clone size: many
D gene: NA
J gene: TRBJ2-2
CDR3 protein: CSALHIDTGELFF
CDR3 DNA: TGCAGTGCTCTACATATCGACACCGGGGAGCTGTTTTTT

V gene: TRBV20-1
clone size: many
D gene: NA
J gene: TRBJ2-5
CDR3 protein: CSASYLGGETQYF
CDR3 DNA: TGCAGTGCTAGTTATCTAGGAGGCGAGACCCAGTACTTC

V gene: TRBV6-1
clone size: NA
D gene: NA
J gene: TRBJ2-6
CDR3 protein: CASSFSTKGSRANVLTF
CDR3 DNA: TGTGCCAGCAGTTTTTCGACCAAGGGGAGTCGAGCCAACGTCCTGACTTTC

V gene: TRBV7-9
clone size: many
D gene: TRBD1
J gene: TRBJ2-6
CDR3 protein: CASSKTTGTASSGANVLTF
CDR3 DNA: TGTGCCAGCAGCAAAACTACAGGGACAGCAAGCTCTGGGGCCAACGTCCTGACTTTC

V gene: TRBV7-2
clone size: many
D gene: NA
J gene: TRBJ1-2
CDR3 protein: CASSSSWNYGYTF
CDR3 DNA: TGTGCCAGCAGCTCCTCGTGGAACTATGGCTACACCTTC

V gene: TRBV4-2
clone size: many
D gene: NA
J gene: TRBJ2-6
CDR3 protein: CASSPTTGIGANVLTF
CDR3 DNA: TGTGCCAGCAGCCCCACCACAGGGATTGGGGCCAACGTCCTGACTTTC

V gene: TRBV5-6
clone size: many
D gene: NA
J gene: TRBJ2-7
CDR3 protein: CASSTKQGYEQYF
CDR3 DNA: TGTGCCAGCAGCACCAAGCAAGGTTACGAGCAGTACTTC

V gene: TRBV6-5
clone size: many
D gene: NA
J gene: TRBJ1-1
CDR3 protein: CASRQGVTEAFF
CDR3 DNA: TGTGCCAGCAGACAGGGCGTTACAGAAGCTTTCTTT

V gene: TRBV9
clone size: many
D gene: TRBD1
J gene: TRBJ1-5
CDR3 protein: CASSPGQEGQPQHF
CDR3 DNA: TGTGCCAGCAGCCCTGGACAGGAAGGACAGCCCCAGCATTTT

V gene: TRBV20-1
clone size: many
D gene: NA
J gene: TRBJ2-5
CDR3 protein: CSARDGPPQETQYF
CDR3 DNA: TGCAGTGCTAGGGACGGCCCTCCCCAAGAGACCCAGTACTTC

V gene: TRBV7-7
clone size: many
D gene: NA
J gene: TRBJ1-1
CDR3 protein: CASSLTENTEAFF
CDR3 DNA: TGTGCCAGCAGCTTAACGGAGAACACTGAAGCTTTCTTT